This T cell receptor beta chain stems from a study of Ad26.COV2.S vaccination and SARS-CoV-2 variants. Whole-study context: Ad26.COV2.S arm of COV1001 included the donor. Ad26.COV2.S, an intramuscular injection, was given once or twice 56 days apart.

Measured with immunoSEQ multiplex PCR; TCRdb has only the in-frame clones, and not every one. Here the sample spans roughly 380,000 clones, approximately 88% being singletons. Points from the study as a whole: Vaccinees showed greater spike-specific TCR breadth than placebo recipients.

Germline V gene sequence: CDR1 SQVTM, CDR2 ANQGSEA. The CDR3 runs 12 residues. Deletions cut 4 bases from V and 8 bases from J, with 14 bases between. With respect to this clone: Its cognate antigen is unknown.

Treatment here: around 19 received Ad26.COV2.S at low or high dose, single or two shots; a few received placebo; per-sample allocation not given. Samples were taken on day 63 after the first vaccine or placebo injection. The clonotype originates from a person between 18 and 65 years old who received the Ad26.COV2.S COVID-19 vaccine or a placebo. Here the sequenced sample was peripheral blood, taken in a trial of Ad26.COV2.S vaccine versus placebo. The chain recombines TRBV29-1 with TRBJ1-2, with D unresolved. The CDR3 DNA follows: TGCAGCGTTGCTTTCCGGGTGGCCGGCTACACCTTC. The encoded protein is CSVAFRVAGYTF.